Shown below are 23 T cell receptor beta chains from a single sample sequenced in a study of a mutant IDH1 vaccine in newly diagnosed glioma. Produced via immunoSEQ multiplex PCR; TCRdb's table is partial and in-frame only. The sample has 98,000 or so clones, 70% to 90% seen once. Noted time point: baseline, week 1 (first vaccination visit). Noted treatment: pre-vaccination baseline after standard-of-care therapy. The source was PBMCs, collected from a glioma patient treated with radiotherapy, temozolomide or both. The receptor set was obtained from a woman aged 45-65 years with glioma.

The chain has TRBV6-5 and TRBJ1-5; tentative D call: TRBD1 (5 bases). The V end lost 4 bases, the J end lost 6 bases, and 13 bases lay between the germline ends. Germline V lookup: CDR1 MNHEY, CDR2 SVGAGI. The CDR3 totals 14 residues. The DNA for the CDR3 is TGTGCCAGCAGTTCCTTCAGGGTGAGTCAGCCCCAGCATTTT. Its translation is CASSSFRVSQPQHF.

The genes are TRBV6-5 and TRBJ1-5; the match to TRBD1 covers 7 bases. Germline CDR1 reads MNHEY; CDR2 reads SVGAGI. CDR3 length equals 14 residues. V gave up 5 bases and J gave up 5 bases; unmatched junction bases: 6. CDR3 protein: CASSKQGRDQPQHF. DNA for the CDR3: TGTGCCAGCAGTAAACAGGGGAGGGATCAGCCCCAGCATTTT.

The V call is TRBV19, the J call TRBJ2-1; D remains ambiguous. Per germline, CDR1 LNHDA and CDR2 SQIVND (reference sequence). The CDR3 totals 15 residues. Trimming shortened V by 6 bases and J by 3 bases, and 15 bases separated the two germline ends. CDR3 in DNA: TGTGCCAGTAGCCGCGGAATCCCAGACTACAATGAGCAGTTCTTC. It encodes CASSRGIPDYNEQFF.

The chain employs TRBV11-2 and TRBJ1-1; D not resolved. The CDR3 is 16 amino acids. Between the trimmed V and J ends, which lost 5 bases and 1 base, there was a span of 17 bases. In germline, CDR1 is SGHAT, CDR2 FQNNGV. Here the CDR3 DNA reads TGTGCCAGCAGCCCAAACTATTCGTCGGGGAACACTGAAGCTTTCTTT. Protein sequence: CASSPNYSSGNTEAFF.

V gene TRBV5-1 combines with J gene TRBJ2-7; D gene uncertain. Germline V CDR1 and CDR2: SGHRS, YFSETQ. The V end lost 0 bases, the J end lost 3 bases, and 7 bases lay between the germline ends. The CDR3 runs 13 residues. The CDR3 here is CASSLGHGYEQYF. CDR3 sequence (DNA): TGCGCCAGCAGCTTGGGACACGGCTACGAGCAGTACTTC.

This chain uses TRBV28 with TRBJ1-2; the match to TRBD1 covers 8 bases. The CDR3 length is 13 residues. Germline CDR1 reads MDHEN; CDR2 reads SYDVKM. The ends lost 5 bases at V and 10 bases at J; junction bases unmatched: 9. As DNA, the CDR3 is TGTGCCAGCAGTGTCGGGACAGGCCCCGACTACACCTTC. Its protein product is CASSVGTGPDYTF.

V gene TRBV9 combines with J gene TRBJ2-3; D gene unclear. This CDR3 comprises 15 residues. Germline lookup yields CDR1 SGDLS and CDR2 YYNGEE. Trimming stripped 3 bases from V and 5 bases from J, with 16 bases between. CDR3 bases: TGTGCCAGCAGCGCCAAAAGTACAATCCTAGATACGCAGTATTTT. This gives the protein CASSAKSTILDTQYF. The full variable domain, in which reference TRBV9 and TRBJ2-3 provide the parts outside the CDR3, is DSGVTQTPKHLITATGQRVTLRCSPRSGDLSVYWYQQSLDQGLQFLIQYYNGEERAKGNILERFSAQQFPDLHSELNLSSLELGDSALYFCASSAKSTILDTQYFGPGTRLTVL.

The gene calls are TRBV27 and TRBJ2-5; D remains ambiguous. The V end lost 5 bases, the J end lost 2 bases, and 15 bases lay between the germline ends. The germline CDR1 and CDR2 sequences are MNHEY and SMNVEV (reference sequence). The CDR3 covers 15 residues. The CDR3 DNA sequence: TGTGCCAGCAGTGCTCGGACGGATTTTCAAGAGACCCAGTACTTC. Its translation is CASSARTDFQETQYF.

The V and J genes are TRBV6-5 and TRBJ2-1; 7 bases are a match to TRBD2. Unmatched junction bases numbered 3, after V lost 2 bases and J lost 5 bases. The CDR3 is 14 amino acids. The germline gives CDR1 MNHEY, CDR2 SVGAGI. In DNA form, the CDR3 reads TGTGCCAGCAGTTACCGGGGGGTCGACAATGAGCAGTTCTTC. This translates into CASSYRGVDNEQFF.

CDR3 sequence reads: CASRPSSDTQYF. CDR3 sequence (DNA): TGTGCCAGCAGGCCGTCGTCAGATACGCAGTATTTT. The rearrangement joins TRBV27 to TRBJ2-3; D is uncertain. Germline values: CDR1 MNHEY, CDR2 SMNVEV (reference sequence). Trimming cost V 6 bases and J 4 bases, with 8 bases left between them. The CDR3 has 12 residues.

This chain uses TRBV5-1 with TRBJ1-1, with D unclear. The CDR3 covers 15 residues. Trimming pared 0 bases from V and 1 base from J, leaving 10 bases between. The germline V gene encodes CDR1 SGHRS and CDR2 YFSETQ. CDR3 bases: TGCGCCAGCAGCTTGGCCGGCAGAGAGAACACTGAAGCTTTCTTT. This encodes CASSLAGRENTEAFF.

The V call is TRBV5-4, the J call TRBJ2-2, with 9 bases matching TRBD1. Trimming took 0 bases from V and 0 from J; bases not matched to a gene: 3. The germline V gene encodes CDR1 SGHNT and CDR2 YYREEE (reference sequence). CDR3 length: 17 residues. DNA for the CDR3: TGTGCCAGCAGCTTGGGGAGGGACAGGGCGAACACCGGGGAGCTGTTTTTT. It is translated as CASSLGRDRANTGELFF.

The V gene is TRBV28, the J gene TRBJ2-3, with 12 bases aligning to TRBD2. The CDR3 is 14 amino acids. Germline V gives CDR1 MDHEN, CDR2 SYDVKM. With V trimmed by 6 bases and J by 6 bases, 4 bases remained unmatched. CDR3 in DNA: TGTGCCAGCAGCTCACTAGCGGGAGGTGATACGCAGTATTTT. Protein: CASSSLAGGDTQYF.

The genes are TRBV11-3 and TRBJ2-5, with D tentatively TRBD2 (5 bases). V shed 5 bases and J shed 1 base, with 11 bases lying between them. The germline gives CDR1 SGHNT, CDR2 YENEEA. The CDR3 is 14 residues long. CDR3 in amino acids: CASSPPSGQETQYF. CDR3 sequence (DNA): TGTGCCAGCAGCCCCCCCAGCGGCCAAGAGACCCAGTACTTC.

The chain joins TRBV6-1 to TRBJ1-5; unclear D gene. The CDR3 is 16 amino acids. In germline, CDR1 is MNHNS, CDR2 SASEGT. Trimming shortened V by 1 base and J by 3 bases, and 13 bases separated the two germline ends. In DNA, the CDR3 is TGTGCCAGCAGTGAAGTTTTGGGGAGGAACAATCAGCCCCAGCATTTT. It codes for CASSEVLGRNNQPQHF.

The chain recombines TRBV4-1 with TRBJ2-1; possibly TRBD2 for D (6 bases). There are 15 residues in the CDR3. V gave up 1 base and J gave up 0 bases, with 7 bases separating them. Germline CDR1 is MGHRA and CDR2 is YSYEKL. The CDR3 DNA reads as TGCGCCAGCAGCCAAGCGGGACTCTCCTACAATGAGCAGTTCTTC. Translating it yields CASSQAGLSYNEQFF.

The chain couples TRBV15 to TRBJ1-5, with no clear D. Germline CDR1 and CDR2: LNHNV and YYDKDF (reference sequence). V was trimmed by 2 bases and J by 0 bases, leaving 2 bases between them. This CDR3 region has 13 residues. The CDR3 sequence is CATSRNSNQPQHF. CDR3 DNA: TGTGCCACCAGCAGAAATAGCAATCAGCCCCAGCATTTT. Full variable domain (rest looked up from reference TRBV15 and TRBJ1-5): DAMVIQNPRYQVTQFGKPVTLSCSQTLNHNVMYWYQQKSSQAPKLLFHYYDKDFNNEADTPDNFQSRRPNTSFCFLDIRSPGLGDTAMYLCATSRNSNQPQHFGDGTRLSIL.

The J gene is TRBJ2-7, the V gene TRBV4-1, with 7 bases aligning to TRBD1. After removal of 3 bases from V and 5 bases from J, the junction contained 4 bases not matched to a gene. The length of the CDR3 is 13 residues. In germline, CDR1 is MGHRA, CDR2 YSYEKL. CDR3 nucleotides: TGCGCCAGCAGCCATCCCGACAGGGACGAGCAGTACTTC. Translating gives CASSHPDRDEQYF.

This clone was observed once. The chain couples TRBV7-8 to TRBJ2-2, with 7 nucleotides matching TRBD2. The CDR3 covers 16 residues. Germline V gene lookup returns CDR1 SGHVS and CDR2 FQNEAQ. Unmatched junction bases numbered 10, after V lost 5 bases and J lost 4 bases. The CDR3 region has the DNA TGTGCCAGCAGCCAGAGGGGAGGGAGCTTCACCGGGGAGCTGTTTTTT. Protein sequence: CASSQRGGSFTGELFF. The full variable domain, with the rest looked up from reference TRBV7-8 and TRBJ2-2, is GAGVSQSPRYKVAKRGQDVALRCDPISGHVSLFWYQQALGQGPEFLTYFQNEAQLDKSGLPSDRFFAERPEGSVSTLKIQRTQQEDSAVYLCASSQRGGSFTGELFFGEGSRLTVL.

The chain's CDR3 is CATSRSPTQGQETQYF. DNA of the CDR3: TGTGCCACCAGCAGAAGTCCGACTCAAGGACAAGAGACCCAGTACTTC. V usage is TRBV15 and J usage is TRBJ2-5, with unresolved D. The germline gives CDR1 LNHNV, CDR2 YYDKDF (reference sequence). Trimming removed 2 bases from V and 2 bases from J, with 15 bases in between. CDR3 length: 16 residues.

In DNA form, the CDR3 reads TGTGCCAGCAGCGTAGGGGCGCGAGGGGGTCAAGAGACCCAGTACTTC. Protein product: CASSVGARGGQETQYF. The rearrangement joins TRBV9 to TRBJ2-5; TRBD1 is a possible D gene (6 bases). Trimming took 0 bases from V and 2 from J, leaving 14 bases between them. Germline V gene lookup returns CDR1 SGDLS and CDR2 YYNGEE. The CDR3 runs to 16 residues. The complete variable domain, with remaining parts taken from reference TRBV9 and TRBJ2-5, reads DSGVTQTPKHLITATGQRVTLRCSPRSGDLSVYWYQQSLDQGLQFLIQYYNGEERAKGNILERFSAQQFPDLHSELNLSSLELGDSALYFCASSVGARGGQETQYFGPGTRLLVL.

The chain carries TRBV11-2 and TRBJ2-7; 9 bases line up with TRBD1. The CDR3 consists of 17 residues. J gave up 3 bases and V 5 bases, and 14 bases lay outside the gene matches. Germline V gene lookup returns CDR1 SGHAT and CDR2 FQNNGV. The CDR3 here is CASSVGSTWGQGYEQYF. The CDR3 coding sequence is TGTGCCAGCAGCGTAGGATCCACGTGGGGACAGGGCTACGAGCAGTACTTC.

The chain has TRBV19 and TRBJ1-5; D is undetermined. Trimming stripped 7 bases from V and 3 bases from J, with 16 bases between. CDR3 length: 15 residues. Per the germline V gene, CDR1 is LNHDA and CDR2 is SQIVND (reference sequence). The CDR3 here is CASTTSRGHNQPQHF. The CDR3 DNA follows: TGTGCCAGTACCACGTCCCGGGGTCACAATCAGCCCCAGCATTTT.